This TCR beta chain was documented in a study of cytomegalovirus exposure and HLA in healthy donors. General study results and limits: Immune exposure was documented only through CMV serostatus. In all likelihood, a cluster of highly shared sequence variants was a sequencing artifact. Later work associated roughly 15,000 TCR beta sequences with HLA alleles at 0.05 false discovery rate.

As to this clone: Its target is not known.

The PCR used 60 Vbeta and 13 Jbeta primers. Using immunoSEQ multiplex PCR, the repertoire was profiled, and TCRdb retains in-frame clones only, with some absent. The sample holds about 61,000 clones, 75% to 85% seen once. Trimming removed 6 bases from V and 8 bases from J; junction bases left unmatched: 21. This CDR3 is built from 17 residues. Per germline, CDR1 SNHLY and CDR2 FYNNEI. The material sequenced was PBMCs. This receptor was identified in a man between 45 and 60 years old in good health and CMV-seropositive. The chain links TRBV2 to TRBJ1-2, with 7 bases matching TRBD1. The CDR3 sequence: CASSPGQVSLAGWGYTF. The CDR3 nucleotides are TGTGCCAGCAGCCCCGGACAGGTGTCCCTCGCGGGTTGGGGCTACACCTTC.